This section outlines one TCR beta chain sequence together with its context. How the authors handled the data: Estimation of nucleated cell counts was performed using reference gene primer amplification. Profiling relied on immunoSEQ multiplex PCR, and the TCRdb table lists in-frame clones only, not all of them. The D gene and trimming were derived from the DNA, and the V and J assignments and clone size from that table. The top ten hold around 7.7% of the sample, which has 200,000 to 250,000 clones, around 80% seen once. The sample is drawn from a study of blood T cell repertoires in COVID-19. Whole-study context: The study drew acute and convalescent COVID-19 samples from the United States, Italy and Spain. From T cells, B-cell-depleted T cells, or PBMCs came the material, which was cDNA or gDNA.

The source is a woman aged 70-85 years with acute or convalescent COVID-19. The sequencing sample was made of peripheral blood.

CDR3 sequence (DNA): TGCGCCAGCAGCTTGAATTCCAAGGGGGAGACCCAGTACTTC. This sequence encodes CASSLNSKGETQYF. The rearrangement joins TRBV5-1 to TRBJ2-5; D possibly corresponds to TRBD1 (5 bases). The CDR3 is 14 amino acids. V lost 1 base and J lost 5, with 12 bases in between. Germline V lookup: CDR1 SGHRS, CDR2 YFSETQ.